This passage covers 13 T cell receptor beta chains from one sample sequenced in a study of blood T cell repertoires in COVID-19. Assay: immunoSEQ multiplex PCR; the TCRdb copy retains only in-frame clones and omits some. Altogether approximately 200,000 clones are present, 65% to 85% being singletons, with the ten largest covering roughly 2.3%. The specimen sequenced was peripheral blood. The receptors come from a woman in her sixties with acute or convalescent COVID-19.

The chain couples TRBV9 to TRBJ2-3, with D possibly TRBD2 on 5 matching bases. Trimming removed 0 bases at V and 4 bases at J, with 9 bases between. Germline V lookup: CDR1 SGDLS, CDR2 YYNGEE. This CDR3 has 14 amino acids. DNA of the CDR3: TGTGCCAGCAGCGTAGCTCCCGGGGCAGATACGCAGTATTTT. Encoded protein: CASSVAPGADTQYF.

The chain carries TRBV2 and TRBJ1-5, with D maybe TRBD1 (5 bases). Trimming stripped 9 bases from V and 5 bases from J, with 11 bases between. The CDR3 runs to 12 residues. Germline CDR1 and CDR2: SNHLY and FYNNEI. CDR3 DNA sequence: TGTGCCAGTACCCGGGGGGATCAGCCCCAGCATTTT. Translated, it gives CASTRGDQPQHF.

The CDR3 DNA reads as TGTGCCAGCAGGAAAGGGGTAGCGGGGGGAGTGGATACGCAGTATTTT. The encoded protein is CASRKGVAGGVDTQYF. This chain connects TRBV5-4 to TRBJ2-3, with 10 positions matching TRBD2. The junction had 12 bases not matched to a gene; V was cut back by 5 bases and J by 6 bases. The germline CDR1 and CDR2 sequences are SGHNT and YYREEE (reference sequence). The CDR3 contains 16 residues.

V gene TRBV7-9 combines with J gene TRBJ2-7; no clear D. V lost 4 bases and J lost 5, with 9 bases in between. The CDR3 contains 12 residues. CDR1 and CDR2 from the germline V gene are SEHNR and FQNEAQ (reference sequence). The CDR3: CASSYMFNEQYF. The DNA of the CDR3 is TGTGCCAGCAGCTACATGTTTAACGAGCAGTACTTC. Supplemented by reference TRBV7-9 and TRBJ2-7, the full variable domain reads DTGVSQNPRHKITKRGQNVTFRCDPISEHNRLYWYRQTLGQGPEFLTYFQNEAQLEKSRLLSDRFSAERPKGSFSTLEIQRTEQGDSAMYLCASSYMFNEQYFGPGTRLTVT.

The CDR3 sequence is CASSLGKSRGYEQYF. CDR3 DNA: TGTGCCAGCAGCTTGGGGAAGTCCCGGGGCTACGAGCAGTACTTC. The chain uses TRBV5-6 and TRBJ2-7; possibly TRBD2 for D (5 bases). Germline values: CDR1 SGHDT, CDR2 YYEEEE. V gave up 0 bases and J gave up 3 bases, with 13 bases separating them. The CDR3 extends over 15 amino acids.

The chain employs TRBV5-1 and TRBJ1-1; 9 bases are a match to TRBD1. V gave up 0 bases and J gave up 1 base; unmatched junction bases: 1. Germline CDR1 reads SGHRS; CDR2 reads YFSETQ. The CDR3 consists of 15 residues. The CDR3 protein is CASSLATGGNTEAFF. The DNA for the CDR3 is TGCGCCAGCAGCTTGGCGACAGGGGGGAACACTGAAGCTTTCTTT.

The CDR3 region is CASSEGLAGGLDTQYF. The CDR3 nucleotides read TGTGCCAGCTCGGAAGGACTAGCGGGGGGATTAGATACGCAGTATTTT. The chain employs TRBV18 and TRBJ2-3, with TRBD2 matching 14 bases. Losses at the gene ends were 6 bases for V and 5 bases for J; bases not matched to a gene: 7. CDR1 and CDR2 (germline): KGHSH, LQKENI. The length of the CDR3 is 16 residues.

This clone came up a few times. The V and J genes are TRBV3-1 (or the pseudogene TRBV3-2) and TRBJ1-3; no clear D. Per the germline V gene, CDR1 is LGHDT and CDR2 is YNNKEL (reference sequence). Between the trimmed V and J ends, which lost 3 bases and 0 bases, there was a span of 9 bases. The CDR3 covers 15 residues. CDR3 sequence: CASSQTGGSGNTIYF. The CDR3 nucleotides are TGTGCCAGCAGCCAGACCGGCGGCTCTGGAAACACCATATATTTT.

This chain connects TRBV7-9 to TRBJ2-3; 13 bases match TRBD2. After removal of 2 bases from V and 7 bases from J, the junction contained 6 bases not matched to a gene. This CDR3 contains 16 residues. Germline assignment: CDR1 SEHNR and CDR2 FQNEAQ (reference sequence). For the CDR3, the DNA is TGTGCCAGCAGCTTAACTAGCGGGGGGGCACGAAATACGCAGTATTTT. It encodes CASSLTSGGARNTQYF. The whole variable domain, remainder taken from reference TRBV7-9 and TRBJ2-3, is DTGVSQNPRHKITKRGQNVTFRCDPISEHNRLYWYRQTLGQGPEFLTYFQNEAQLEKSRLLSDRFSAERPKGSFSTLEIQRTEQGDSAMYLCASSLTSGGARNTQYFGPGTRLTVL.

The genes are TRBV12-3 or TRBV12-4 and TRBJ1-6; D is uncertain. The V gene lost 5 bases and the J gene lost 8 bases, with 7 bases spanning the gap. The CDR3 totals 12 residues. CDR3 DNA sequence: TGTGCCAGCAGTACTTTGGATTCACCCCTCCACTTT. This translates into CASSTLDSPLHF.

DNA of the CDR3: TGCGCCAGCAACTCCGGGACAGGGGCCTACGAGCAGTACTTC. The encoded protein is CASNSGTGAYEQYF. The chain recombines TRBV5-1 with TRBJ2-7; 10 bases line up with TRBD1. The germline CDR1 and CDR2 sequences are SGHRS and YFSETQ. CDR3 size: 14 residues. Unmatched junction bases numbered 5, after V lost 6 bases and J lost 2 bases.

This chain uses TRBV6-2 or TRBV6-3 with TRBJ1-1, with 7 bases aligning to TRBD1. V lost 0 bases, J lost 1 base, and 8 bases stayed unmatched. The CDR3 contains 17 residues. The germline V gene has CDR1 MNHEY and CDR2 SVGEGT. The CDR3 reads CASSYSKGAIENTEAFF. Here the CDR3 DNA reads TGTGCCAGCAGTTACTCAAAGGGGGCCATCGAGAACACTGAAGCTTTCTTT.

Concerning this clone itself: Its ends do not fully match the called genes, so a read error is possible. The V gene is TRBV29-1, the J gene TRBJ2-7, with D possibly TRBD1 on 6 matching bases. Looked up from germline, CDR1 is SQVTM and CDR2 is ANQGSEA. The CDR3 has 12 residues. The CDR3 bases are TGCAGCGTTGAAGATCCCGGGCAGGGGCTCCACTTC. This sequence encodes CSVEDPGQGLHF.